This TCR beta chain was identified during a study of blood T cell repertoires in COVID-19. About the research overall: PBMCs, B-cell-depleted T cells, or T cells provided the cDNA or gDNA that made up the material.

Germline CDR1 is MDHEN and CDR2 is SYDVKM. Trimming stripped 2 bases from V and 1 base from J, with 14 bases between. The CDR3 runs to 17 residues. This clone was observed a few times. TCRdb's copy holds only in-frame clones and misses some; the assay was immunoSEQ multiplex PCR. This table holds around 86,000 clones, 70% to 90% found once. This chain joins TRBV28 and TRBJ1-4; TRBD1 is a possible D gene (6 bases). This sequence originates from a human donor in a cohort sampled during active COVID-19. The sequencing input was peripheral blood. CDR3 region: CASSLLHHRETNEKLFF. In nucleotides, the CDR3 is TGTGCCAGCAGTTTACTTCACCACAGGGAAACTAATGAAAAACTGTTTTTT.